The subject of this entry is one T cell receptor beta chain. The sample has other DNA sequences that encode this CDR3 too. The CDR3 totals 11 residues. The germline V gene encodes CDR1 DFQATT and CDR2 SNEGSKA (reference sequence). V lost 5 bases to trimming and J lost 4 bases, with 8 bases between them. The sample comes from a study of blood T cell repertoires in COVID-19. As for the study in general: The cDNA or gDNA used as material had been derived from T cells, B-cell-depleted T cells, or PBMCs.

Authors' data handling: Cell counts per sample came from amplifying reference gene primers. Assay used: immunoSEQ multiplex PCR; TCRdb lists only in-frame clones, some missing. V and J calls and clone size come straight from that table; D and trimming were deduced from the DNA. Found here are 350,000 to 400,000 clones, 88% of them singletons; the top ten hold roughly 0.97%. Enrollees, about 18 to 95 years old, lived in fewer than 25 US areas. In assigning cohorts, the study relied on participant-reported clinical history. What was sequenced was PBMCs or T cells enriched from blood (not recorded which). This TCR came from a woman aged 25 to 45 with acute COVID-19. The chain recombines TRBV20-1 with TRBJ1-1; TRBD1 is a possible D gene (6 bases). The CDR3 loop is CSAQGSTEAFF. The CDR3 DNA is TGCAGTGCTCAGGGGTCCACTGAAGCTTTCTTT.